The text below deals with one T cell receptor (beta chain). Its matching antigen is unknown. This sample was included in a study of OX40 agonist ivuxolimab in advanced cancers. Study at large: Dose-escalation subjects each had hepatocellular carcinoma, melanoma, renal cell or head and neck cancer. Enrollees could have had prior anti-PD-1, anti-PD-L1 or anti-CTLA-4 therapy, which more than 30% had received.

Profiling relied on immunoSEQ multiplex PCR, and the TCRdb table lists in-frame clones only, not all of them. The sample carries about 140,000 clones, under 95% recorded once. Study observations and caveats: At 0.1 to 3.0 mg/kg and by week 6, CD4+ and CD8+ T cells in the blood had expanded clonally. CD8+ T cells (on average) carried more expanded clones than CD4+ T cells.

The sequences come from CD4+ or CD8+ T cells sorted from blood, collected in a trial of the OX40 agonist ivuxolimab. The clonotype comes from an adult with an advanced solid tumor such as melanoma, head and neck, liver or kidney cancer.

The CDR3 region is CASSRPSNTEAFF. The CDR3 DNA reads TGTGCCAGCAGCAGGCCTTCGAACACTGAAGCTTTCTTT. The rearrangement joins TRBV5-6 to TRBJ1-1; D gene unclear. The CDR3 loop spans 13 amino acids. V gave up 4 bases and J gave up 1 base, with 8 bases separating them. The germline CDR1 and CDR2 sequences are SGHDT and YYEEEE.